One and the same sample provided the 22 T cell receptor beta chains below, sequenced in a study of blood T cell repertoires in COVID-19. The table came from immunoSEQ multiplex PCR; TCRdb's copy has only in-frame clones and leaves some out. The sample has under 200,000 clones, approximately 79% seen once. The sample comprised PBMCs or T cells enriched from blood (not recorded which). All receptors come from a woman aged 60-75 years with acute COVID-19.

CDR3 DNA sequence: TGTGCCAGCAGCCAAGGCGAACTAGCGCCTTACAATGAGCAGTTCTTC. Amino acid sequence: CASSQGELAPYNEQFF. The V call is TRBV3-1 (or the pseudogene TRBV3-2), the J call TRBJ2-1, with 7 bases that match TRBD2. Trimming at V came to 1 base and at J to 4 bases, leaving 7 bases not matched to a gene. From germline, CDR1 is LGHDT and CDR2 YNNKEL (reference sequence). This CDR3 region has 16 residues.

This chain joins TRBV4-2 and TRBJ2-1; D remains unclear. Looked up from germline, CDR1 is LGHNA and CDR2 is YNFKEQ. Trimming took 0 bases from V and 9 from J, leaving 12 bases between them. This CDR3 region has 14 residues. The CDR3 DNA follows: TGTGCCAGCAGCCAAGATCAGGCCGTCGGTGAGCAGTTCTTC. This codes for CASSQDQAVGEQFF.

DNA for the CDR3: TGTGCCAGCAGCAGCGGGACAGGGGACGGCTACACCTTC. Its translation is CASSSGTGDGYTF. The V gene is TRBV9, the J gene TRBJ1-2; TRBD1 agrees at 10 bases. CDR1 and CDR2 from the germline V gene are SGDLS and YYNGEE. V gave up 4 bases and J gave up 8 bases; unmatched junction bases: 5. This CDR3 contains 13 residues.

A remark on this clone: At one end the junction does not follow the germline gene, possibly because of a read error. The chain joins TRBV28 to TRBJ1-5, with 10 bases aligning to TRBD1. Germline loops: CDR1 MDHEN, CDR2 SYDVKM. The CDR3 runs to 13 residues. The CDR3 bases are TGTGCCAGCAGTTTCGGGACAGGGGTCTCCAGGACATTT. This translates into CASSFGTGVSRTF.

The chain combines TRBV14 with TRBJ1-5; no firm D call. There are 13 residues in the CDR3. CDR1 is SGHDN, CDR2 FVKESK, per germline. Deletions cut 0 bases from V and 3 bases from J, with 3 bases between. The CDR3 DNA is TGTGCCAGCAGCCAAGATCACAATCAGCCCCAGCATTTT. As protein: CASSQDHNQPQHF.

This chain uses TRBV5-1 with TRBJ1-4, with 7 positions matching TRBD1. The V segment lost 4 bases and the J segment 7 bases; nucleotides outside the gene matches: 13. Germline V lookup: CDR1 SGHRS, CDR2 YFSETQ. This CDR3 is 16 amino acids long. CDR3 sequence (DNA): TGCGCCAGCAGCCCCCGGTTGGGCAGGGGGAGTGAAAAACTGTTTTTT. This encodes CASSPRLGRGSEKLFF.

This rearrangement joins TRBV18 to TRBJ2-2, with a possible D match to TRBD2 (5 bases). With 1 base removed from V and 3 bases from J, the gap between germline ends came to 15 bases. This CDR3 has 17 amino acids. Germline V CDR1 and CDR2: KGHSH, LQKENI. CDR3 in amino acids: CASSPRNSAGYTGELFF. The CDR3 coding sequence is TGTGCCAGCTCACCACGTAATAGCGCTGGGTACACCGGGGAGCTGTTTTTT.

The chain recombines TRBV7-9 with TRBJ1-4; D may be TRBD1 (6 bases). This CDR3 is 14 amino acids long. Germline V gene data show CDR1 as SEHNR and CDR2 as FQNEAQ (reference sequence). V lost 5 bases, J lost 1 base, and 8 bases lay in between. CDR3 region: CASSRTETNEKLFF. DNA of the CDR3: TGTGCCAGCAGCCGGACAGAAACTAATGAAAAACTGTTTTTT.

The gene calls are TRBV27 and TRBJ1-6; possibly TRBD1 for D (5 bases). Trimming took off 0 bases at V and 1 base at J, with 13 bases between the two ends. Germline assignment: CDR1 MNHEY and CDR2 SMNVEV (reference sequence). This CDR3 region has 18 residues. The CDR3, as DNA: TGTGCCAGCAGTTTATCGAGAGAACAGGCTTCCTATAATTCACCCCTCCACTTT. Encoded protein: CASSLSREQASYNSPLHF.

The chain couples TRBV6-1 to TRBJ2-7; a weak D match, TRBD1 (6 bases). The CDR3 extends over 15 amino acids. Trimming took 3 bases from V and 5 from J, leaving 17 bases between them. Looked up from germline, CDR1 is MNHNS and CDR2 is SASEGT. CDR3: CASSETLGGFHEQYF. CDR3 bases: TGTGCCAGCAGTGAGACCCTAGGGGGTTTCCACGAGCAGTACTTC.

The sample holds one count of this clone. The chain joins TRBV7-9 to TRBJ1-2; TRBD1 is a possible D gene (5 bases). The germline V gene has CDR1 SEHNR and CDR2 FQNEAQ (reference sequence). The V end was cut by 3 bases, the J end by 7 bases, with 18 bases between. The CDR3 totals 15 residues. The CDR3 DNA follows: TGTGCCAGCAGCTTTTCCGGTGCGGGGACCTCTGGCTACACCTTC. Translation: CASSFSGAGTSGYTF.

This clone appeared once. This rearrangement joins TRBV27 to TRBJ2-3; D remains ambiguous. The CDR3 extends over 15 amino acids. The V end lost 2 bases, the J end lost 1 base, and 10 bases lay between the germline ends. Germline CDR1 reads MNHEY; CDR2 reads SMNVEV (reference sequence). CDR3 sequence (DNA): TGTGCCAGCAGTTTAGAGGAATTCGGCACAGATACGCAGTATTTT. This sequence encodes CASSLEEFGTDTQYF.

J is TRBJ1-2 and V is TRBV18, with D possibly TRBD1 on 5 matching bases. The CDR3 loop spans 15 amino acids. V was trimmed by 1 base and J by 4 bases, leaving 13 bases between them. CDR1 is KGHSH and CDR2 is LQKENI in the germline V gene. CDR3 sequence: CASSPQERGGYGYTF. As DNA, the CDR3 is TGTGCCAGCTCACCACAAGAAAGGGGCGGCTATGGCTACACCTTC.

The chain couples TRBV6-5 to TRBJ1-2; D gene unclear. CDR1 and CDR2 from the germline V gene are MNHEY and SVGAGI. V lost 2 bases, J lost 4 bases, and 8 bases lay in between. The CDR3 runs 13 residues. CDR3 bases: TGTGCCAGCAGTTACCCCGACACCTATGGCTACACCTTC. Translated: CASSYPDTYGYTF.

The CDR3 is CASSFMGAPETQYF. The CDR3 coding sequence is TGTGCCAGCAGCTTTATGGGGGCCCCAGAGACCCAGTACTTC. The V gene is TRBV7-9, the J gene TRBJ2-5, with D tentatively TRBD1 (6 bases). This CDR3 contains 14 residues. Trimming shortened V by 3 bases and J by 4 bases, and 12 bases separated the two germline ends. CDR1 and CDR2 (germline): SEHNR, FQNEAQ (reference sequence).

V gene TRBV10-2 combines with J gene TRBJ1-5; D is possibly TRBD1 (5 bases). Trimming shortened V by 2 bases and J by 5 bases, and 10 bases separated the two germline ends. Germline CDR1 is WSHSY and CDR2 is SAAADI. This CDR3 is built from 14 residues. The CDR3 is CASSESRVDQPQHF. CDR3 sequence (DNA): TGCGCCAGCAGTGAGAGCAGGGTAGATCAGCCCCAGCATTTT.

The chain joins TRBV3-1 (or the pseudogene TRBV3-2) to TRBJ1-2; D is possibly TRBD1 (5 bases). This CDR3 has 16 residues. CDR1 and CDR2 (germline): LGHDT, YNNKEL (reference sequence). V lost 0 bases and J lost 2, with 13 bases in between. CDR3 DNA: TGTGCCAGCAGCCAAGAGGCCCAGGGAAGAAACTATGGCTACACCTTC. Its protein product is CASSQEAQGRNYGYTF.

This clone was counted between two and nine times. This rearrangement joins TRBV4-3 to TRBJ1-1; D might be TRBD1 (5 bases). CDR1 LGHNA and CDR2 YSLEER come from the germline V gene. The V end was cut by 5 bases, the J end by 3 bases, with 13 bases between. The CDR3 is made up of 14 amino acids. CDR3 protein: CASSDLGGDTEAFF. CDR3 in DNA: TGCGCCAGCAGCGACTTGGGGGGAGACACTGAAGCTTTCTTT.

V gene TRBV12-3 or TRBV12-4 combines with J gene TRBJ2-5; 7 bases are a match to TRBD2. CDR3 length: 13 amino acids. The junction had 5 bases not matched to a gene; V was cut back by 5 bases and J by 5 bases. The CDR3 DNA reads TGTGCCAGCAGTGGCAGGACTAGTGAGACCCAGTACTTC. Its translation is CASSGRTSETQYF.

The chain recombines TRBV7-8 with TRBJ2-1; 10 bases are shared with TRBD2. Looked up from germline, CDR1 is SGHVS and CDR2 is FQNEAQ. The CDR3 has 15 amino acids. With 4 bases clipped from V and 3 bases from J, the junction kept 3 bases outside the gene matches. The DNA of the CDR3 is TGTGCCAGCAGCTACCAGCGGGGGGGCTACAATGAGCAGTTCTTC. Translated, it gives CASSYQRGGYNEQFF.

The genes are TRBV12-3 or TRBV12-4 and TRBJ1-2, with 9 bases aligning to TRBD1. This CDR3 contains 13 residues. V lost 5 bases and J lost 12; bases outside the gene matches: 10. The chain's CDR3 is CASSPGTGLRDTF. In nucleotides, the CDR3 is TGTGCCAGCAGTCCCGGGACAGGGTTGCGGGACACCTTC.

The V gene is TRBV4-1, the J gene TRBJ1-5; D remains unclear. Trimming pared 3 bases from V and 0 bases from J, leaving 9 bases between. Germline CDR1 is MGHRA and CDR2 is YSYEKL. This CDR3 contains 15 residues. CDR3 DNA: TGCGCCAGCAGCCAGCGAGGAAATAGCAATCAGCCCCAGCATTTT. Translation gives CASSQRGNSNQPQHF.